This T cell receptor (beta chain) appears in the sequencing data of a study of Graves' ophthalmopathy and Graves' hyperthyroidism (dated by TCRdb to the late 2010s). Regarding the research as a whole: Peripheral blood was collected before any treatment was given, at the time of initial diagnosis. To tell Graves' ophthalmopathy apart from Graves' hyperthyroidism, and to predict which patients would progress to ophthalmopathy, the study relied on TCR beta repertoire signatures. In total, approximately 140 blood samples were TCR-sequenced: roughly 45 ophthalmopathy, under 85 hyperthyroidism and approximately 17 hyperthyroidism-to-ophthalmopathy patients. To explore V-J signatures distinguishing ophthalmopathy from hyperthyroidism, a discovery set of 100 patients (roughly 42 ophthalmopathy, some 55 stable hyperthyroidism) was enrolled. The independent validation cohort included approximately 19 hyperthyroidism patients plus 17 patients who later progressed from hyperthyroidism to ophthalmopathy. T-cell repertoires of thyroid tissue and blood were compared in several hyperthyroidism patients. Once sampling was done, hyperthyroidism patients were given methimazole at a starting dose of 30 mg daily, while ophthalmopathy patients were given high-dose intravenous methylprednisolone.

The study at large found these results: The 13-signature model separated ophthalmopathy from stable hyperthyroidism with over 85% sensitivity and 81.08% specificity in cross-validation, and 80%/75% in the test set. In validation, the model predicted ophthalmopathy progression with about 71% sensitivity and approximately 78% specificity; 12 predicted patients were CT-confirmed with GO in a median of around 6 months. No statistical method was used to predetermine the sample size, and group allocation was not hidden from the investigators. Most expanded thyroid clonotypes with a frequency above 0.001 also appeared in blood, which suggests that blood repertoires may reflect the immune response in the thyroid.

Including the terminal cysteine and phenylalanine, the CDR3 comprises 16 residues. The DNA shown is the 48-base CDR3, in frame from base 1. V and J are trimmed by 10 bases and 4 bases, and the gene matches miss 15 bases of the junction. CDR1 and CDR2, per the germline V gene, are ENHRY and SYGVKD. Ophthalmopathy patients were characterized by moderately to severely active disease, a Clinical Activity Score of at least 3, a NOSPECS grade of at least 4, and a disease duration under 3 months. Patients with other autoimmune diseases, uncontrolled infections, pregnancy or lactation were excluded. Diagnosis was based on clinical symptoms, serum thyroxine, TRAb, thyroid ultrasound and orbital computed tomography. Using Ficoll-Paque density gradient centrifugation, PBMCs were isolated from about 9.4 ml of fresh peripheral blood. Total RNA was extracted using Trizol reagent, and RNA quality was checked on an Agilent 2100 Bioanalyzer.

This clonotype was found a few times. Its target antigen remains unknown. Base-call qualities are not available, and no considerably larger clone is one nucleotide away. For repertoire sequencing, TCR beta CDR3 regions were amplified from RNA transcripts. The first round was an RT-PCR using HTBI primers with the Qiagen OneStep RT-PCR kit, and this first round was followed by a second-round multiplex PCR, then size selection and purification. Libraries were sequenced paired-end with 100 bp reads on an Illumina HiSeq2000. Per the authors' processing: SOAPnuke was used to process the reads, removing any read that contained adapters or uncalled bases, had a mean Phred below 15, or lacked an exact match to the constant primer or identifier. COPE v1.2.5 was used to merge the high-quality paired reads. Each unique nucleotide sequence was treated as a clonotype, and MiTCR v1.1 was used to align the clonotypes to the IMGT TRB V, D and J references. The analysis was limited to V-J combinations with a frequency above 0.0001, which together covered roughly 99% of repertoires. For each V-J combination, a TCR clonal expansion and chaos score was defined as the ratio of F50 clonal expansion to chaos observed in the TCRdist matrix. Welch's t-statistics and random forest were used to reduce features to about a dozen V-J combinations, which were fed into a naive Bayes classifier. The Morisita-Horn index was used to measure how similar the thyroid and blood repertoires were. TCRdb reprocessing: public reads trimmed at Q25 with fastp, clones called with MiXCR, in-frame beta chains kept. Rows with a matching CDR3 protein are joined into one entry that keeps the most common DNA and genes. The V and J calls were not made by the authors but by TCRdb's processing. This sample has hundreds of thousands of distinct CDR3 sequences in its table, and more than 40% of those were observed once. Jointly, the top ten make up over 2.5% of the sample.

The chain is assembled from TRBV10-3 and TRBJ1-5; 8 bases in the junction line up with TRBD1. This sequence was found in an adult man with Graves' ophthalmopathy. Sequencing was done on a sample of peripheral blood. CDR3 region: CATHTGRGRGNQPQHF. The DNA reads TGTGCCACCCACACCGGCAGGGGGCGAGGAAATCAGCCCCAGCATTTT.